The 7 T cell receptor beta chains in this list originate from one sample, sequenced in a study of blood T cell repertoires in COVID-19. Data came from immunoSEQ multiplex PCR; TCRdb stores just in-frame clones and leaves some out. The sample carries about 170,000 clones, roughly 88% recorded once. Sequences were obtained from peripheral blood. The receptor set was obtained from a man between 18 and 29 years old with COVID-19, enrolled during active disease.

V is TRBV6-4 and J is TRBJ2-3; 8 nucleotides match TRBD1. This CDR3 has 15 amino acids. The J segment lost 0 bases and the V segment lost 3 bases, leaving 2 bases of the junction unmatched. Germline V gene data show CDR1 as MRHNA and CDR2 as SNTAGT. The CDR3 DNA sequence: TGTGCCAGCAGTGATACAGGGGGAAGCACAGATACGCAGTATTTT. It yields the protein CASSDTGGSTDTQYF.

The rearrangement joins TRBV6-6 to TRBJ1-2; no definite D call. The CDR3 consists of 14 residues. V lost 8 bases and J lost 1, with 14 bases in between. Looked up from germline, CDR1 is MNHNY and CDR2 is SVGAGI (reference sequence). The CDR3, as DNA: TGTGCCAGCTACCCTGATGGAGATAACTATGGCTACACCTTC. It codes for CASYPDGDNYGYTF.

The chain links TRBV18 to TRBJ1-5, with 7 positions matching TRBD1. V lost 6 bases to trimming and J lost 6 bases; unmatched junction nucleotides: 20. The CDR3 extends over 18 amino acids. CDR1 and CDR2 from the germline V gene are KGHSH and LQKENI. The CDR3 reads CASSQKSGSDRASQPQHF. Here the CDR3 DNA reads TGTGCCAGCTCCCAAAAATCGGGATCTGACAGGGCAAGTCAGCCCCAGCATTTT.

The J gene is TRBJ1-5, the V gene TRBV12-3 or TRBV12-4; 7 bases agree with TRBD1. After removal of 8 bases from V and 6 bases from J, the junction contained 4 bases not matched to a gene. The length of the CDR3 is 12 residues. The CDR3, as DNA: TGTGCCAGCCGGACAGGAGGTCAGCCCCAGCATTTT. This sequence encodes CASRTGGQPQHF.

The V call is TRBV6-5, the J call TRBJ2-3, with D perhaps TRBD1 (6 bases). The germline V and J ends were trimmed by 6 bases and 4 bases, with 17 bases remaining between them. This CDR3 region has 15 residues. Germline lookup yields CDR1 MNHEY and CDR2 SVGAGI. DNA for the CDR3: TGTGCCAGCAGCAAGGGACACCGGACCGCAGATACGCAGTATTTT. It specifies CASSKGHRTADTQYF.

The gene calls are TRBV5-4 and TRBJ1-2, with D possibly being TRBD1 (6 bases). The CDR3 length is 15 residues. Trimming took off 2 bases at V and 2 bases at J, with 13 bases between the two ends. CDR1 is SGHNT and CDR2 is YYREEE in the germline V gene (reference sequence). The CDR3 DNA reads as TGTGCCAGCAGCTTAACAGGGAGCATCAACTATGGCTACACCTTC. Protein sequence: CASSLTGSINYGYTF.

This chain uses TRBV5-5 with TRBJ1-3; tentative D call: TRBD1 (5 bases). This CDR3 comprises 15 residues. From germline, CDR1 is SGHKS and CDR2 YYEKEE (reference sequence). Trimming stripped 0 bases from V and 4 bases from J, with 11 bases between. The CDR3 sequence is CASSLGRASGNTIYF. The CDR3 bases are TGTGCCAGCAGCTTGGGCAGGGCGTCCGGAAACACCATATATTTT.